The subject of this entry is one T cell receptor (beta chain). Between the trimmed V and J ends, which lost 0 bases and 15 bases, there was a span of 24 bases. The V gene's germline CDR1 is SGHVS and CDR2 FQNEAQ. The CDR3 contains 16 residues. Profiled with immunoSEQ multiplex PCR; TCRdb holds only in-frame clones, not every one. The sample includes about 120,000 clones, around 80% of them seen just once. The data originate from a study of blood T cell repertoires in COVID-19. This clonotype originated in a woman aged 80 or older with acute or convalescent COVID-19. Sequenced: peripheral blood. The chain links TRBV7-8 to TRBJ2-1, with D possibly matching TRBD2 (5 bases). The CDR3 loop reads CASSLAGGLELIPPFF. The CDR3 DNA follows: TGTGCCAGCAGCTTAGCCGGCGGACTGGAGCTAATCCCTCCGTTCTTC.